This T cell receptor (beta chain) was captured by sequencing in a study of post-analysis software for immune sequencing data. Unique molecular identifiers were present in the TCR beta cDNA libraries. MiXCR was run by TCRdb on the PCR reads, yielding one entry per CDR3 protein. The sample includes about 430,000 distinct CDR3 sequences, more than 30% seen only once; the top ten take 7.5% to 8.5%. V dropped 5 bases and J dropped 1; count of bases not matched to a gene: 8. Germline V CDR1 and CDR2: SGHTA, FQGNSA. The CDR3 sequence is 15 residues long. This clonotype was seen a few times. The antigen remains unidentified. General study findings and limits: Five TRBV segments appeared more often in patients than in controls, and TRBV5-6, TRBV5-1 and TRBV20-1 were among these.

This receptor was obtained from a girl aged 2-10 years with multiple sclerosis. The rearrangement uses TRBV7-2 and TRBJ2-7; 7 positions agree with TRBD2. The sample comprised blood. The CDR3 reads CASSLRTSGSYEQYF. CDR3 DNA: TGTGCCAGCAGCCTCCGGACTAGTGGGTCCTACGAGCAGTACTTC.